This T cell receptor (beta chain) is from a study of cytomegalovirus exposure and HLA in healthy donors. Study findings and constraints: The study labeled more than 150 TCR beta chains cytomegalovirus-associated.

Details on this clone: Its antigen is currently unknown.

The CDR3 is made up of 15 amino acids. Germline V gene data show CDR1 as SGHAT and CDR2 as FQDESV (reference sequence). The V end lost 2 bases, the J end lost 2 bases, and 13 bases lay between the germline ends. Profiling relied on immunoSEQ multiplex PCR, and the TCRdb table lists in-frame clones only, not all of them. The sample has 71,000 or so clones, just under 95% seen once. The TCR originated in a man younger than 35 in good health and CMV-seropositive. J is TRBJ2-7 and V is TRBV11-1; D is unclear. The sample comprised PBMCs. The CDR3 sequence is CASSLPRARPYEQYF. Here the CDR3 DNA reads TGTGCCAGCAGCTTACCCCGAGCTAGGCCCTACGAGCAGTACTTC.